One sample yielded the 19 T cell receptor beta chains listed below, sequenced in a study of cytomegalovirus exposure and HLA in healthy donors. The PCR used 60 Vbeta and 13 Jbeta primers. Profiled with immunoSEQ multiplex PCR; TCRdb holds only in-frame clones, not every one. The data contain tens of thousands of clones, roughly 82% of them singletons. Sample: PBMCs. The source of these receptors is a man between 18 and 35 years old in good health and CMV-seronegative.

This CDR3 is CASSLGGLTTEAFF. The DNA for the CDR3 is TGTGCCAGCAGTTTAGGGGGGTTGACCACTGAAGCTTTCTTT. The rearrangement joins TRBV28 to TRBJ1-1, with D possibly TRBD1 on 5 matching bases. The length of the CDR3 is 14 residues. From germline, CDR1 is MDHEN and CDR2 SYDVKM. V lost 2 bases and J 4 bases, leaving 11 bases between the germline ends.

The chain joins TRBV18 to TRBJ2-2, with 12 bases fitting TRBD1. Per germline, CDR1 KGHSH and CDR2 LQKENI. Losses at the gene ends were 3 bases for V and 7 bases for J; bases not matched to a gene: 6. The CDR3 consists of 16 residues. The CDR3 is CASSPGQGALNGELFF. CDR3 bases: TGTGCCAGCTCACCGGGACAGGGGGCGCTAAACGGGGAGCTGTTTTTT.

This chain joins TRBV28 and TRBJ2-3; TRBD2 matches 7 bases. This CDR3 is 14 amino acids long. Per germline, CDR1 MDHEN and CDR2 SYDVKM. V lost 6 bases and J lost 0; bases outside the gene matches: 3. The DNA of the CDR3 is TGTGCCAGCAGCCCTAGCGGCAGCACAGATACGCAGTATTTT. It is translated as CASSPSGSTDTQYF.

This chain links TRBV19 with TRBJ2-5; tentative D call: TRBD1 (6 bases). Germline CDR1 is LNHDA and CDR2 is SQIVND (reference sequence). With 4 bases removed from V and 5 bases from J, the gap between germline ends came to 14 bases. This CDR3 is 14 amino acids long. CDR3 residues: CASSRGTPQETQYF. The DNA for the CDR3 is TGTGCCAGTAGTAGAGGGACACCCCAGGAGACCCAGTACTTC.

This clone was found a few times. The chain is built from TRBV9 and TRBJ2-3; TRBD1 aligns across 8 bases. The junction had 10 bases not matched to a gene; V was cut back by 2 bases and J by 5 bases. The CDR3 contains 16 residues. Germline V lookup: CDR1 SGDLS, CDR2 YYNGEE. CDR3 nucleotide sequence: TGTGCCAGCAGCGTCGAAGGGCAGGGGGCTGGAGATACGCAGTATTTT. The encoded protein is CASSVEGQGAGDTQYF.

The chain uses TRBV28 and TRBJ2-5; TRBD2 is a possible D gene (5 bases). V was clipped by 7 bases and J by 4 bases, with 7 bases between them. Germline V gives CDR1 MDHEN, CDR2 SYDVKM. The CDR3 extends over 11 amino acids. The CDR3 loop reads CASTGGETQYF. The CDR3 DNA sequence: TGTGCCAGCACCGGAGGAGAGACCCAGTACTTC.

J is TRBJ2-3 and V is TRBV19; 8 nucleotides match TRBD1. The CDR3 length is 16 residues. The V segment lost 5 bases and the J segment 2 bases; nucleotides outside the gene matches: 9. Per germline, CDR1 LNHDA and CDR2 SQIVND (reference sequence). The CDR3 reads CASSPNQGATTDTQYF. The CDR3 DNA follows: TGTGCCAGTAGTCCCAATCAGGGGGCTACCACAGATACGCAGTATTTT.

The count of this clone is one. The chain joins TRBV7-6 to TRBJ1-2, with 7 bases fitting TRBD1. The germline gives CDR1 SGHVS, CDR2 FNYEAQ. Trimming removed 5 bases from V and 14 bases from J; junction bases left unmatched: 5. This CDR3 is built from 10 residues. The CDR3 reads CASSQDRLTF. CDR3 sequence (DNA): TGTGCCAGCAGCCAGGACAGGCTGACCTTC.

This clone was recorded a few times. The J gene is TRBJ2-6, the V gene TRBV18; possibly TRBD1 for D (6 bases). The germline V and J ends were trimmed by 3 bases and 0 bases, with 12 bases remaining between them. The length of the CDR3 is 17 residues. Per germline, CDR1 KGHSH and CDR2 LQKENI. The CDR3 spells CASSPRQEVSGANVLTF. DNA for the CDR3: TGTGCCAGCTCACCGCGACAGGAAGTCTCTGGGGCCAACGTCCTGACTTTC.

The chain couples TRBV19 to TRBJ2-6, with D perhaps matching TRBD2 (5 bases). Between the trimmed V and J ends, which lost 7 bases and 2 bases, there was a span of 9 bases. The CDR3 has 14 amino acids. The germline V gene has CDR1 LNHDA and CDR2 SQIVND (reference sequence). In nucleotides, the CDR3 is TGTGCCAGTATCTCAGCGGCTGGGGCCAACGTCCTGACTTTC. Its protein product is CASISAAGANVLTF.

The V call is TRBV13, the J call TRBJ1-2; TRBD1 matches 7 bases. Trimming at V came to 4 bases and at J to 4 bases, leaving 6 bases not matched to a gene. The germline gives CDR1 PRHDT, CDR2 FYEKMQ (reference sequence). This CDR3 spans 14 amino acids. Written as DNA, the CDR3 is TGTGCCAGCAGCTCTCCGGGACAGACCTATGGCTACACCTTC. It is translated as CASSSPGQTYGYTF.

This sequence joins TRBV23-1 and TRBJ1-3; D perhaps matches TRBD1 (5 bases). TRBV23-1 is an ORF, with its function uncertain. This CDR3 has 15 amino acids. Trimming removed 4 bases from V and 0 bases from J, with 10 bases in between. The CDR3 DNA sequence: TGCGCCAGCAGTCCTCCAGGGTCCTCTGGAAACACCATATATTTT. It yields the protein CASSPPGSSGNTIYF.

The chain is built from TRBV7-9 and TRBJ2-7, with no clear D. This CDR3 has 12 amino acids. Germline loops: CDR1 SEHNR, CDR2 FQNEAQ (reference sequence). V was shortened by 2 bases and J by 6 bases, with 8 bases between the two germline ends. CDR3 sequence (DNA): TGTGCCAGCAGCTTATTGCCGGGCGAGCAGTACTTC. Translating it yields CASSLLPGEQYF. Looking up the rest from reference TRBV7-9 and TRBJ2-7 gives the full variable domain: DTGVSQNPRHKITKRGQNVTFRCDPISEHNRLYWYRQTLGQGPEFLTYFQNEAQLEKSRLLSDRFSAERPKGSFSTLEIQRTEQGDSAMYLCASSLLPGEQYFGPGTRLTVT.

The genes are TRBV5-8 and TRBJ2-1; 12 bases align to TRBD2. CDR1 SGHTS and CDR2 YDEGEE come from the germline V gene. V lost 2 bases, J lost 8 bases, and 8 bases stayed unmatched. The CDR3 contains 16 residues. CDR3 sequence (DNA): TGTGCCAGCAGCTTCAGACTAGCGGGGGTGATGGATGAGCAGTTCTTC. Protein: CASSFRLAGVMDEQFF.

The genes are TRBV9 and TRBJ1-3; D is ambiguous. The CDR3 is 12 residues long. Germline lookup yields CDR1 SGDLS and CDR2 YYNGEE. The ends were cut back, 3 bases at V and 1 base at J, with 2 bases in the middle. CDR3 amino acids: CASSASGNTIYF. CDR3 bases: TGTGCCAGCAGCGCGTCTGGAAACACCATATATTTT. Filled out from reference TRBV9 and TRBJ1-3, the complete variable domain reads DSGVTQTPKHLITATGQRVTLRCSPRSGDLSVYWYQQSLDQGLQFLIQYYNGEERAKGNILERFSAQQFPDLHSELNLSSLELGDSALYFCASSASGNTIYFGEGSWLTVV.

The gene calls are TRBV7-9 and TRBJ2-1, with D maybe TRBD2 (6 bases). Germline loops: CDR1 SEHNR, CDR2 FQNEAQ (reference sequence). The CDR3 runs 18 residues. V was pared by 1 base and J by 1 base, with 17 bases between. In nucleotides, the CDR3 is TGTGCCAGCAGCTTAGACGCGGGATCTGTCCGGTCCTACAATGAGCAGTTCTTC. It is translated as CASSLDAGSVRSYNEQFF.

J is TRBJ2-1 and V is TRBV7-2; TRBD2 matches 14 bases. V trimming: 3 bases; J trimming: 9 bases; junction bases outside the gene matches: 4. The CDR3 is 15 residues long. Germline V CDR1 and CDR2: SGHTA, FQGNSA. DNA of the CDR3: TGTGCCAGCAGCTTTCGACTAGCGGGGGGGCTTGAGCAGTTCTTC. Amino acids: CASSFRLAGGLEQFF.

The chain couples TRBV29-1 to TRBJ2-2, with D tentatively TRBD1 (6 bases). The CDR3 is made up of 15 amino acids. Trimming took off 6 bases at V and 0 bases at J, with 14 bases between the two ends. Germline CDR1 and CDR2: SQVTM and ANQGSEA. The CDR3 is CSVLLGAANTGELFF. For the CDR3, the DNA is TGCAGCGTCCTCCTGGGGGCCGCGAACACCGGGGAGCTGTTTTTT.

V and J are TRBV11-1 and TRBJ2-2; no clear D gene. CDR3 size: 13 residues. Trimming removed 1 base at V and 5 bases at J, with 5 bases between. CDR1 SGHAT and CDR2 FQDESV come from the germline V gene (reference sequence). The CDR3 DNA reads TGTGCCAGCAGCTTAGAGCTGACCGGGGAGCTGTTTTTT. This gives the protein CASSLELTGELFF.